The rows below give T cell receptor beta chains drawn from one sample of a study of cytomegalovirus exposure and HLA in healthy donors. TCRdb's table, derived via immunoSEQ multiplex PCR, lists solely in-frame clones and lacks some. Among about 89,000 clones listed, about 72% were seen once. Sequences were obtained from PBMCs. These receptors came from a man in his thirties or forties in good health and CMV-seronegative. The CDR3 runs from the conserved cysteine through the conserved F or W. D genes are given only for firm matches. The size entry is marked missing in some rows and otherwise reads once, few, many or a size class.

abundance,j_gene,v_gene,d_gene,CDR3aa,CDR3nt
.,TRBJ1-5,TRBV6-5,.,CASSYSIVQPQHF,TGTGCCAGCAGTTACTCGATAGTCCAGCCCCAGCATTTT
few,TRBJ2-7,TRBV27,TRBD1,CASSLLVPGQGYEQYF,TGTGCCAGCAGTTTATTAGTCCCGGGACAGGGCTACGAGCAGTACTTC
.,TRBJ1-2,TRBV29-1,TRBD1,CSVDRDGYTF,TGCAGCGTAGACAGGGACGGCTACACCTTC
.,TRBJ1-2,TRBV29-1,.,CSVGRDDYPF,TGCAGCGTTGGGCGAGACGACTACCCCTTC
.,TRBJ2-2,TRBV5-1,TRBD1,CASSLMYVGTGKAGELFF,TGCGCCAGCAGCTTGATGTATGTTGGGACAGGGAAGGCCGGGGAGCTGTTTTTT
.,TRBJ1-1,TRBV5-4,.,CASSLAAGWGNTEAFF,TGTGCCAGCAGCTTGGCGGCAGGGTGGGGGAACACTGAAGCTTTCTTT
.,TRBJ2-1,TRBV30,TRBD2,CAWSVLVAGEGEQFF,TGTGCCTGGAGTGTCTTGGTAGCGGGAGAGGGTGAGCAGTTCTTC
.,TRBJ2-7,TRBV27,TRBD1,CASSLGRGLYEQYF,TGTGCCAGCAGTTTGGGCAGGGGGCTCTACGAGCAGTACTTC
.,TRBJ1-5,TRBV19,.,CASRRADQPQHF,TGTGCCAGTAGGAGGGCGGATCAGCCCCAGCATTTT
.,TRBJ2-7,TRBV4-2,TRBD2,CASSQDDNGGAYEQYF,TGTGCCAGCAGCCAAGACGATAACGGGGGGGCCTACGAGCAGTACTTC
.,TRBJ1-2,TRBV13,TRBD1,CASSSGQGASYGYTF,TGTGCCAGCAGCTCGGGACAGGGGGCTAGCTATGGCTACACCTTC
.,TRBJ1-5,TRBV4-1,TRBD1,CASSQGQGAWNQPQHF,TGCGCCAGCAGCCAGGGACAGGGGGCATGGAATCAGCCCCAGCATTTT
few,TRBJ2-1,TRBV7-3,.,CASSLGVSNEQFF,TGTGCCAGCAGCTTAGGTGTCAGCAATGAGCAGTTCTTC
.,TRBJ1-2,TRBV28,TRBD1,CASSPSTGIGGYTF,TGTGCCAGCAGTCCCTCGACAGGGATTGGGGGCTACACCTTC
.,TRBJ2-7,TRBV4-2,.,CASSQDAYEQYF,TGTGCCAGCAGCCAAGACGCCTACGAGCAGTACTTC
.,TRBJ2-3,TRBV2,TRBD2,CAGAGGRRDTQYF,TGTGCCGGTGCGGGGGGGCGGAGAGATACGCAGTATTTT
few,TRBJ1-1,TRBV29-1,.,CSVSLLEAFF,TGCAGCGTGAGTCTCCTTGAAGCTTTCTTT
.,TRBJ1-1,TRBV18,.,CASSPDSAGTNTEAFF,TGTGCCAGCTCACCAGACAGTGCGGGGACTAACACTGAAGCTTTCTTT
.,TRBJ2-7,TRBV4-3,TRBD2,CASSQEGLATYEQYF,TGCGCCAGCAGCCAAGAGGGACTAGCGACGTACGAGCAGTACTTC
.,TRBJ2-7,TRBV2,.,CASIPKSGTSSSYEQYF,TGTGCCAGCATCCCGAAATCCGGGACTTCGTCCTCCTACGAGCAGTACTTC
.,TRBJ1-1,TRBV9,.,CASSVDFGEAFF,TGTGCCAGCAGCGTAGATTTCGGTGAAGCTTTCTTT
.,TRBJ1-1,TRBV4-3,.,CASSRSGQMNTEAFF,TGCGCCAGCAGCCGGTCCGGACAGATGAACACTGAAGCTTTCTTT
.,TRBJ2-3,TRBV4-1,TRBD2,CASSGSGRKDTQYF,TGCGCCAGCAGCGGGAGCGGGAGGAAGGATACGCAGTATTTT
.,TRBJ2-7,TRBV5-1,.,CASSLETGREQYF,TGCGCCAGCAGCTTGGAAACAGGGCGCGAGCAGTACTTC
.,TRBJ2-5,TRBV28,.,CASSPVAVQETQYF,TGTGCCAGCAGTCCCGTAGCGGTACAAGAGACCCAGTACTTC
.,TRBJ1-3,TRBV10-3,.,CAITGNSGNTIYF,TGTGCCATCACAGGGAACTCTGGAAACACCATATATTTT
few,TRBJ2-1,TRBV7-3,TRBD2,CASSLERDFYNEQFF,TGTGCCAGCAGCTTAGAGCGGGACTTCTACAATGAGCAGTTCTTC
.,TRBJ1-5,TRBV6-6,TRBD1,CASSAETGDNQPQHF,TGTGCCAGCAGTGCTGAGACAGGGGACAATCAGCCCCAGCATTTT
.,TRBJ1-2,TRBV7-2,.,CASSLDLRGIGYGYTF,TGTGCCAGCAGCTTAGACCTCAGGGGAATAGGGTATGGCTACACCTTC
.,TRBJ1-2,TRBV27,.,CASSPSIGGYTF,TGTGCCAGCAGTCCTTCGATCGGGGGCTACACCTTC